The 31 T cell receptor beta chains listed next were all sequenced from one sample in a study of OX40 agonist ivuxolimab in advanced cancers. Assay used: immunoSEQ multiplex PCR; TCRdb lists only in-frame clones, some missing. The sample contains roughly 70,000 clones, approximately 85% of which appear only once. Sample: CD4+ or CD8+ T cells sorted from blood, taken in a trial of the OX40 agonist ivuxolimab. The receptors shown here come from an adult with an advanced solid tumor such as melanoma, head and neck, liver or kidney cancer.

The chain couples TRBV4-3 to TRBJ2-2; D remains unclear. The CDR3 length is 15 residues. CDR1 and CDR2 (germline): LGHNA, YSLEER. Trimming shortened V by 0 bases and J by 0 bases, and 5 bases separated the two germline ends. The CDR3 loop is CASSQEGSNTGELFF. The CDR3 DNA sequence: TGCGCCAGCAGCCAAGAGGGGTCGAACACCGGGGAGCTGTTTTTT.

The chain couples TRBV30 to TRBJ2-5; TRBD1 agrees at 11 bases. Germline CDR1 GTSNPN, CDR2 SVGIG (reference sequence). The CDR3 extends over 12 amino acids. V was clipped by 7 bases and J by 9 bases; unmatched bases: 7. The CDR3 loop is CASEGQGEAQYF. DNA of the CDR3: TGTGCCTCGGAGGGACAGGGGGAGGCCCAGTACTTC.

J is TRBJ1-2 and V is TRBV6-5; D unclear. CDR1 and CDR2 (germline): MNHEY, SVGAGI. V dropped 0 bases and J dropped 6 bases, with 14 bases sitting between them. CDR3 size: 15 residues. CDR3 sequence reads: CASSYSNLGPNGYTF. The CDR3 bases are TGTGCCAGCAGTTACTCGAATCTCGGACCTAATGGCTACACCTTC.

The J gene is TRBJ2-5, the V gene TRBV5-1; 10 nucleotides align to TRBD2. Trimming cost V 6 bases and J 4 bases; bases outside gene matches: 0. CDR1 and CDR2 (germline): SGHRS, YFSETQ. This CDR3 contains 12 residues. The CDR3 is CASIAGGETQYF. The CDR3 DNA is TGCGCCAGCATAGCGGGGGGAGAGACCCAGTACTTC.

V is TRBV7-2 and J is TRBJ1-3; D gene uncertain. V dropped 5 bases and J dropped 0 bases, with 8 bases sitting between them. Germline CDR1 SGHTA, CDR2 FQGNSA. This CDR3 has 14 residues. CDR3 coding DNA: TGTGCCAGCAGCCCTCTATACTCTGGAAACACCATATATTTT. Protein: CASSPLYSGNTIYF. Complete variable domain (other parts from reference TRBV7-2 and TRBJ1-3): GAGVSQSPSNKVTEKGKDVELRCDPISGHTALYWYRQSLGQGLEFLIYFQGNSAPDKSGLPSDRFSAERTGGSVSTLTIQRTQQEDSAVYLCASSPLYSGNTIYFGEGSWLTVV.

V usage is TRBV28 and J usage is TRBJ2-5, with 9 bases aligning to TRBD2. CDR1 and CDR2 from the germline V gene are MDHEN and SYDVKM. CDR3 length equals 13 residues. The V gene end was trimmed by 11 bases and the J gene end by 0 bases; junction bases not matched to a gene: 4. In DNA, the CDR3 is TGTGCCTCACAGCGGGGGGACCAAGAGACCCAGTACTTC. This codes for CASQRGDQETQYF.

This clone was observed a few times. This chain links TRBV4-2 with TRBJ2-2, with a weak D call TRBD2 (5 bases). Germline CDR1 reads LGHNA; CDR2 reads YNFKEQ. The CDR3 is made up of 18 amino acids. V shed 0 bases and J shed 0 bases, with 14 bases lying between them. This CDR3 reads CASSQDEGRAANTGELFF. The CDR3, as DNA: TGTGCCAGCAGCCAAGACGAGGGCAGAGCGGCGAACACCGGGGAGCTGTTTTTT.

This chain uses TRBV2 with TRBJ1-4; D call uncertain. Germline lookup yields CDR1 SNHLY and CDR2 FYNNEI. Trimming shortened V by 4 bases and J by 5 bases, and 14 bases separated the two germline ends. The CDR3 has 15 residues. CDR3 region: CASSVLGRQNEKLFF. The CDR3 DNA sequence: TGTGCCAGCAGTGTGTTGGGCAGGCAAAATGAAAAACTGTTTTTT.

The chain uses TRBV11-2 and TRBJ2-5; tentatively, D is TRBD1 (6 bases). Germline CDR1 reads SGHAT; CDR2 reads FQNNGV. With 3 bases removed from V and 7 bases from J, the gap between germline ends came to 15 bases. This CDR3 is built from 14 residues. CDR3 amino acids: CASSFFDRPLTQYF. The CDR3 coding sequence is TGTGCCAGCAGCTTTTTCGACAGGCCCCTGACCCAGTACTTC.

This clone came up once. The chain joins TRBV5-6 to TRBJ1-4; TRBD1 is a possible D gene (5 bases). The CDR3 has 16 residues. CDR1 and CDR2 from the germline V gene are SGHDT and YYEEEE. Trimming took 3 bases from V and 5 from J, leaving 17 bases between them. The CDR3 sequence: CASSSTSSGRNEKLFF. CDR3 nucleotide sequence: TGTGCCAGCAGCTCGACGAGCTCAGGGAGGAATGAAAAACTGTTTTTT.

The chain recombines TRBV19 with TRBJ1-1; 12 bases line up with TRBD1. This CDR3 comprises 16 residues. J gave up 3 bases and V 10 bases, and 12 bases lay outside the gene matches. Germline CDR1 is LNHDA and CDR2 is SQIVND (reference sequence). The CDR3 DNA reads TGTGCCACACGGGGGACAGGGGGCACCTGGGACACTGAAGCTTTCTTT. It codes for CATRGTGGTWDTEAFF.

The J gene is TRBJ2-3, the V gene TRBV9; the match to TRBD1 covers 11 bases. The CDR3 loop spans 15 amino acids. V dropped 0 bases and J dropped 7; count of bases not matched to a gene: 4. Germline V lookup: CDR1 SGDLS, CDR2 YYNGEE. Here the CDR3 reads CASSVVGQGANTQYF. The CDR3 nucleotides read TGTGCCAGCAGCGTAGTAGGACAGGGGGCAAATACGCAGTATTTT. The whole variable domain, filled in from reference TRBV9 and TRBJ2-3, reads DSGVTQTPKHLITATGQRVTLRCSPRSGDLSVYWYQQSLDQGLQFLIQYYNGEERAKGNILERFSAQQFPDLHSELNLSSLELGDSALYFCASSVVGQGANTQYFGPGTRLTVL.

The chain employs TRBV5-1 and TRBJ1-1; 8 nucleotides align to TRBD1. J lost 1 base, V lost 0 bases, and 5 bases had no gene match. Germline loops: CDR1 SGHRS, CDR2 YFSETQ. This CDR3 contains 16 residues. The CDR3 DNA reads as TGCGCCAGCAGCTTGGGCCAGGGGGCGACGAACACTGAAGCTTTCTTT. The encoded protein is CASSLGQGATNTEAFF.

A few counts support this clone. This chain's CDR3 is CASSPTRQGPGELFF. The CDR3 bases are TGTGCCAGCAGTCCTACAAGACAGGGCCCCGGGGAGCTGTTTTTT. This chain links TRBV2 with TRBJ2-2; 7 bases line up with TRBD1. Germline lookup yields CDR1 SNHLY and CDR2 FYNNEI. The CDR3 contains 15 residues. Trimming removed 5 bases from V and 6 bases from J; junction bases left unmatched: 9.

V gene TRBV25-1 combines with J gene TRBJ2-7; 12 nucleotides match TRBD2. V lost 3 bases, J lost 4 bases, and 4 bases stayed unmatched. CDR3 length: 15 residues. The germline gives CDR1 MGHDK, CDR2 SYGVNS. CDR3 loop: CASSDLTSGGYEQYF. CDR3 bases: TGTGCCAGCAGTGACCTGACTAGCGGGGGATACGAGCAGTACTTC.

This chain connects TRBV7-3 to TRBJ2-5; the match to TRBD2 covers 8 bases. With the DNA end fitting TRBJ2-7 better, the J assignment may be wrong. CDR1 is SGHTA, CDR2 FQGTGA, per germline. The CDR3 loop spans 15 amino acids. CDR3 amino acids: CASSLGGLAGYEQYF. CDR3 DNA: TGTGCCAGCAGCCTCGGGGGGCTAGCGGGCTACGAGCAGTACTTC.

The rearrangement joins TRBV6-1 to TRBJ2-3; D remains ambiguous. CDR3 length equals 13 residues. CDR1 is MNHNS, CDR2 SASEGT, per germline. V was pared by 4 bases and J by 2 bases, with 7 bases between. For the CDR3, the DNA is TGTGCCAGCAGTGGTCACTTCACAGATACGCAGTATTTT. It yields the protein CASSGHFTDTQYF.

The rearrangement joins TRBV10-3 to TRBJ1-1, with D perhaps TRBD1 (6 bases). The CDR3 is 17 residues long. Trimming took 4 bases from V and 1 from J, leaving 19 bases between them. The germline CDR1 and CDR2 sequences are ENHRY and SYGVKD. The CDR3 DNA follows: TGTGCCATCAGTGTTAAGGGGGGTTCGTTCGAGAACACTGAAGCTTTCTTT. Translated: CAISVKGGSFENTEAFF.

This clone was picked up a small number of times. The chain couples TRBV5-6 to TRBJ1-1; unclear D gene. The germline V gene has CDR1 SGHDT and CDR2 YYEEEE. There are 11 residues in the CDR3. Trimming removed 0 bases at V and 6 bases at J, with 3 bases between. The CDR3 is CASSLESEAFF. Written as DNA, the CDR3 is TGTGCCAGCAGCTTGGAATCTGAAGCTTTCTTT.

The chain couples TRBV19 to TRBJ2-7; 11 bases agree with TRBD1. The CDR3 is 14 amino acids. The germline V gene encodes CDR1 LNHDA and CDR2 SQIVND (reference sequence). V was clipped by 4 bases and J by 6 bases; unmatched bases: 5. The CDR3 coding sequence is TGTGCCAGTAGTACCAGGGACAGGGGGTCCGAGCAGTACTTC. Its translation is CASSTRDRGSEQYF.

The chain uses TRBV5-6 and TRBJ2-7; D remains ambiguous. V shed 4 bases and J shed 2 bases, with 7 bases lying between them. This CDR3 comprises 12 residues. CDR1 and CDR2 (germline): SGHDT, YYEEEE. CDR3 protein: CASSRAPYEQYF. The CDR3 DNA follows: TGTGCCAGCAGCCGTGCGCCCTACGAGCAGTACTTC. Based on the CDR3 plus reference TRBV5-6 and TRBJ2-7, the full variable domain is DAGVTQSPTHLIKTRGQQVTLRCSPKSGHDTVSWYQQALGQGPQFIFQYYEEEERQRGNFPDRFSGHQFPNYSSELNVNALLLGDSALYLCASSRAPYEQYFGPGTRLTVT.

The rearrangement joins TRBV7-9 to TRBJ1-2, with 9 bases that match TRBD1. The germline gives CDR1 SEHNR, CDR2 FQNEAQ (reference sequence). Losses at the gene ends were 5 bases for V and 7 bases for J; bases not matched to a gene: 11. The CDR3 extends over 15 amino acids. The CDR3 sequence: CASSARDRERSGYTF. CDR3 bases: TGTGCCAGCAGCGCTAGGGACAGGGAAAGATCTGGCTACACCTTC.

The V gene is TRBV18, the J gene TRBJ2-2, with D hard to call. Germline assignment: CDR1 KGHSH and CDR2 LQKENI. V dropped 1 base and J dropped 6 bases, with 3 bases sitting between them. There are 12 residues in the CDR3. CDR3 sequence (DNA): TGTGCCAGCTCACCACAACCCGGGGAGCTGTTTTTT. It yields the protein CASSPQPGELFF.

The CDR3 loop reads CASSLGDRPIPPQHF. For the CDR3, the DNA is TGTGCCAGCAGCCTGGGCGACAGGCCGATTCCGCCCCAGCATTTT. The chain carries TRBV7-2 and TRBJ1-5, with D possibly matching TRBD1 (6 bases). Germline V gene sequence: CDR1 SGHTA, CDR2 FQGNSA. Deletions cut 5 bases from V and 9 bases from J, with 20 bases between. This CDR3 has 15 residues.

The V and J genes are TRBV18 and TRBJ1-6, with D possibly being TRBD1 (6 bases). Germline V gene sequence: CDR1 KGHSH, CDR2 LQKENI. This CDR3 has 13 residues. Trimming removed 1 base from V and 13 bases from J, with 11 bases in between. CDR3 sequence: CASSPQGGAPLHF. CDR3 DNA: TGTGCCAGCTCACCACAGGGGGGGGCCCCCCTCCACTTT.

Here the CDR3 DNA reads TGTGCCAGCGCTACTGGAGGGCCATCGGAGACCCAGTACTTC. Its translation: CASATGGPSETQYF. The V gene is TRBV2, the J gene TRBJ2-5; a possible D gene is TRBD2 (6 bases). CDR3 size: 14 residues. The germline V gene has CDR1 SNHLY and CDR2 FYNNEI. Trimming pared 8 bases from V and 5 bases from J, leaving 18 bases between.

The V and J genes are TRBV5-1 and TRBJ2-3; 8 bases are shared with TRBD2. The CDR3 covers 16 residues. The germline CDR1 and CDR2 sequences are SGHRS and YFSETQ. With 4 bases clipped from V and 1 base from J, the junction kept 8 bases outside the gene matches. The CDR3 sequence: CASSASGTRGTDTQYF. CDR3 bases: TGCGCCAGCAGCGCATCCGGGACTAGGGGCACAGATACGCAGTATTTT.

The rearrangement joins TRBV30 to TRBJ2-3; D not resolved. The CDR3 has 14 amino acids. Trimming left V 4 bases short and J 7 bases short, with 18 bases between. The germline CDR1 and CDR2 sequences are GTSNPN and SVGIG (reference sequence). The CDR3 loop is CAWTPRTTAYTQYF. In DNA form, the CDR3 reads TGTGCCTGGACTCCCCGCACGACGGCTTATACGCAGTATTTT.

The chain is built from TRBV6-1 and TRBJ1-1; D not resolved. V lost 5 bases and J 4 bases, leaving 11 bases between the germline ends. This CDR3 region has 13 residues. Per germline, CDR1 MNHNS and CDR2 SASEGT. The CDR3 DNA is TGTGCCAGCAGTTATGCCGGTACCACTGAAGCTTTCTTT. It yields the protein CASSYAGTTEAFF.

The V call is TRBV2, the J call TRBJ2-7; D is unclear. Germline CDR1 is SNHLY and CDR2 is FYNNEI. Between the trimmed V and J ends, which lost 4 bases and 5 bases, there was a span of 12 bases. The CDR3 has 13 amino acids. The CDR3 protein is CASSGQKANEQYF. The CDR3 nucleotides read TGTGCCAGCAGTGGGCAGAAGGCTAACGAGCAGTACTTC.

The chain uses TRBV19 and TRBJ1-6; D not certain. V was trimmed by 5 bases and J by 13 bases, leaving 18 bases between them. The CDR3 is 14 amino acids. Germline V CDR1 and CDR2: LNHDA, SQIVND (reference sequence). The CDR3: CASSLWTARAPLHF. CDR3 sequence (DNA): TGTGCCAGTAGTTTATGGACTGCCCGGGCGCCCCTCCACTTT.